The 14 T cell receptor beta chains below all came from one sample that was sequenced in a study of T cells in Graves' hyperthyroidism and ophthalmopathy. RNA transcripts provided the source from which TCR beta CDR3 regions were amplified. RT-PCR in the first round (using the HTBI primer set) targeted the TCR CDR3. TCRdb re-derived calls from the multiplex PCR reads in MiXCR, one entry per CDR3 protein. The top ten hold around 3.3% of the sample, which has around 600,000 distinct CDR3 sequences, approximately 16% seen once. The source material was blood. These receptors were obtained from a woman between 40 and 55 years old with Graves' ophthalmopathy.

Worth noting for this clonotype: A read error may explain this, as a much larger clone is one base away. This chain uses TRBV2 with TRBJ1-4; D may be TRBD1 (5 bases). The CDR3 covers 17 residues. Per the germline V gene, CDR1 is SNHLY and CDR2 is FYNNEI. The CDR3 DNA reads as TGTGCCAGCAGCCGAGGGACCCCGTTTGCAACTAATAAAAAACTGTTTTTT. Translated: CASSRGTPFATNKKLFF. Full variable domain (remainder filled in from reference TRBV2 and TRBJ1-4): EPEVTQTPSHQVTQMGQEVILRCVPISNHLYFYWYRQILGQKVEFLVSFYNNEISEKSEIFDDQFSVERPDGSNFTLKIRSTKLEDSAMYFCASSRGTPFATNKKLFFGSGTQLSVL.

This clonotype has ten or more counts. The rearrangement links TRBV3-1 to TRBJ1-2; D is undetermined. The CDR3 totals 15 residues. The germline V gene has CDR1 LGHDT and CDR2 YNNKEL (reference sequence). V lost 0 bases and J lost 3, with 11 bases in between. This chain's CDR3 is CASSQDRDIHYGYTF. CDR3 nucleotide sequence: TGTGCCAGCAGCCAAGATAGAGACATACACTATGGCTACACCTTC.

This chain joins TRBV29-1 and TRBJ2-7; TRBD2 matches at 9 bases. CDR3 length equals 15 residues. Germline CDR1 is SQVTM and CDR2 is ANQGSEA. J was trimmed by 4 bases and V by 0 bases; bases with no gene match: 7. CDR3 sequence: CSVEDRGRAQYEQYF. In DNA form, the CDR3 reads TGCAGCGTTGAAGATCGCGGGAGGGCTCAATACGAGCAGTACTTC.

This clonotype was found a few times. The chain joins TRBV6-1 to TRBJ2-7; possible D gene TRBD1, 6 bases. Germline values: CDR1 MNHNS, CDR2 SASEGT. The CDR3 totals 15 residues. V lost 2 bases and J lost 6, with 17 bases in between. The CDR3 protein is CASSEISQGLTEQYF. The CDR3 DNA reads TGTGCCAGCAGTGAAATTTCACAGGGATTGACCGAGCAGTACTTC.

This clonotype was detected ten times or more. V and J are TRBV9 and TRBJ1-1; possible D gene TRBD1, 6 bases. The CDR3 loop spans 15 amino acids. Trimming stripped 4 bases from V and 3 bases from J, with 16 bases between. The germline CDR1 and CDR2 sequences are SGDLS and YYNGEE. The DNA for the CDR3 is TGTGCCAGCAGCTCGGGAGGCAGGGGTGACACTGAAGCTTTCTTT. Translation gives CASSSGGRGDTEAFF.

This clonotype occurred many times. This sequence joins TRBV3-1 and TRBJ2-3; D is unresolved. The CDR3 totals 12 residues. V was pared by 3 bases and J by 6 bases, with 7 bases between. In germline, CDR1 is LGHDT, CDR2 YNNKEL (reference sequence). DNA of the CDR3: TGTGCCAGCAGCCACCAGAAGGATACGCAGTATTTT. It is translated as CASSHQKDTQYF.

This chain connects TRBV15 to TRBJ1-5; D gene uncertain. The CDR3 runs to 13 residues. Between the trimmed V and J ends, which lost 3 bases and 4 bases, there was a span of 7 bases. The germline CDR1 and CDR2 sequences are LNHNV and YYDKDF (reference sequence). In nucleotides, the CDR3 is TGTGCCACCAGCAGCGGGGATAATCAGCCCCAGCATTTT. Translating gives CATSSGDNQPQHF.

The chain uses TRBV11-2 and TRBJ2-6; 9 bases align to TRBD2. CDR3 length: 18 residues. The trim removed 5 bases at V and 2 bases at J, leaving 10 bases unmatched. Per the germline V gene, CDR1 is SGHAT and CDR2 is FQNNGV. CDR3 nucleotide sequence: TGTGCCAGCAGCCAGCTACCAGCGGGAGGAGCTGGGGCCAACGTCCTGACTTTC. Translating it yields CASSQLPAGGAGANVLTF.

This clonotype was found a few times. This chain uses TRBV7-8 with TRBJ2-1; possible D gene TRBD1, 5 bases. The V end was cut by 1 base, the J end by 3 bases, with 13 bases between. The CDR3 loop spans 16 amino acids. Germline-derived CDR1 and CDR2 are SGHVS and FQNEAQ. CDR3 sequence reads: CASSLDGAPLYNEQFF. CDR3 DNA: TGTGCCAGCAGCTTAGATGGGGCCCCCCTCTACAATGAGCAGTTCTTC. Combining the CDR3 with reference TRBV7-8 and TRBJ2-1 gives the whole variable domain GAGVSQSPRYKVAKRGQDVALRCDPISGHVSLFWYQQALGQGPEFLTYFQNEAQLDKSGLPSDRFFAERPEGSVSTLKIQRTQQEDSAVYLCASSLDGAPLYNEQFFGPGTRLTVL.

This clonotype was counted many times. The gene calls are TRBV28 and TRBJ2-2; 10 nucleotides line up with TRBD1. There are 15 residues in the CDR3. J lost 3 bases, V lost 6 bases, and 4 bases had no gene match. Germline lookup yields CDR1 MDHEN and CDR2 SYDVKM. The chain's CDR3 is CASSSGQGDTGELFF. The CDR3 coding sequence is TGTGCCAGCAGCTCAGGACAGGGGGACACCGGGGAGCTGTTTTTT.

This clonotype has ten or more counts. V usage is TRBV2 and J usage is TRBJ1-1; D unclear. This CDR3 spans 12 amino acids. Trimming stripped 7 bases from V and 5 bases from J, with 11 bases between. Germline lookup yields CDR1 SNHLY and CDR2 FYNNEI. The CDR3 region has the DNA TGTGCCAGCATTCGGACGGAGACTGAAGCTTTCTTT. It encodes CASIRTETEAFF.

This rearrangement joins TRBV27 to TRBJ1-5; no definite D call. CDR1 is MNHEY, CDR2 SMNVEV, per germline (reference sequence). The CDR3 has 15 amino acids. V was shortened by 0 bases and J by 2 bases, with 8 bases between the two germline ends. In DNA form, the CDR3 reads TGTGCCAGCAGTTTATCCGGTATTGGCAATCAGCCCCAGCATTTT. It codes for CASSLSGIGNQPQHF.

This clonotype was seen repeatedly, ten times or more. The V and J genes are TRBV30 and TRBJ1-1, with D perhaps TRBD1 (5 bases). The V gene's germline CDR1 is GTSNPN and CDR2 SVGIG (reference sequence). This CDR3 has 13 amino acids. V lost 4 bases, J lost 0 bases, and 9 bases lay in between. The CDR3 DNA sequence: TGTGCCTGGACAGAAGGGGTGAACACTGAAGCTTTCTTT. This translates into CAWTEGVNTEAFF.

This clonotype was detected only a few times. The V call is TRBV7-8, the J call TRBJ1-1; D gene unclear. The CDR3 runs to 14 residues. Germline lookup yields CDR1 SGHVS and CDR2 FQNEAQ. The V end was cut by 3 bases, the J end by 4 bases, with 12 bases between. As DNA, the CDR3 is TGTGCCAGCAGCTTCTCCGTGGTGAGCACTGAAGCTTTCTTT. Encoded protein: CASSFSVVSTEAFF.